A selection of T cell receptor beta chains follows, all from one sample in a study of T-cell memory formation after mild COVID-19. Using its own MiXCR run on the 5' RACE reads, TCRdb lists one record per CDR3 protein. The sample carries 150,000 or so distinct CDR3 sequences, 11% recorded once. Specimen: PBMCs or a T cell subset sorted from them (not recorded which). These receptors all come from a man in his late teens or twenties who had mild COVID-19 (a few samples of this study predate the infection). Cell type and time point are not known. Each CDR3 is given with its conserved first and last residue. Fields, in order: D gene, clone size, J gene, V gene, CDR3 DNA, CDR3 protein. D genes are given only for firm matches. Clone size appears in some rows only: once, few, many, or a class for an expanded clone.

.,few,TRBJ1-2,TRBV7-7,TGTGCTAGCAGCTTAAGGAGCAGGCAAGTCTATGGCTACACCTTC,CASSLRSRQVYGYTF
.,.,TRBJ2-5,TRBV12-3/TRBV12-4,TGTGCCAGTCTTAATCGGAGGGGGGAGACCCAGTACTTC,CASLNRRGETQYF
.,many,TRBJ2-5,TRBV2,TGTGCCAGCAGGAAAGATCAAGAGACCCAGTACTTC,CASRKDQETQYF
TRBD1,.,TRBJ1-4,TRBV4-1,TGCGCCAGCAGCCAGTCTTCAGGGGGCCGAATATATGAAAAACTGTTTTTT,CASSQSSGGRIYEKLFF
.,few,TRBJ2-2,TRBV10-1,TGCGCCAGCAGTGAGTCGTTGCAGGGAGGCAACACCGGGGAGCTGTTTTTT,CASSESLQGGNTGELFF
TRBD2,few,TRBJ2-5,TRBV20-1,TGCAGTGCTAGGGACGCGGGACTAGCGCTCCAAGAGACCCAGTACTTC,CSARDAGLALQETQYF
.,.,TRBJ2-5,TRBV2,TGTGCCGGCGACATGTACCAAGAGACCCAGTACTTC,CAGDMYQETQYF
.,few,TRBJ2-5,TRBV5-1,TGCGCCAGCAGACAGGGTGGAGAGACCCAGTACTTC,CASRQGGETQYF
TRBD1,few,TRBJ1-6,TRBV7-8,TGTGCCAGCAGCCGCGACAGGGGCCGTTCGGCCCTCCACTTT,CASSRDRGRSALHF
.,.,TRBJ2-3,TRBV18,TGTGCCAGCTCACCTCGGGACATCTCTAGCACAGATACGCAGTATTTT,CASSPRDISSTDTQYF
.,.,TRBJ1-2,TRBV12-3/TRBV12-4,TGTGCCAGCACTCCTTCCGGGGGCGAAGGCTACACCTTC,CASTPSGGEGYTF
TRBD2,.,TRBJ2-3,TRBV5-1,TGCGCCAGCAGCTATGGAGTAGCGGGGAGTCTAAGCACAGATACGCAGTATTTT,CASSYGVAGSLSTDTQYF
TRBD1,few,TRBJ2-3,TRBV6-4,TGTGCCAGCAGTGAGGGACAGACTAGCACAGATACGCAGTATTTT,CASSEGQTSTDTQYF
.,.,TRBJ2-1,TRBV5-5,TGTGCCAGCAGCTTGCGGCGGTACAATGAGCAGTTCTTC,CASSLRRYNEQFF
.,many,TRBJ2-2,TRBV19,TGTGCCAGTAGTATTGGACAGTCCACCGGGGAGCTGTTTTTT,CASSIGQSTGELFF
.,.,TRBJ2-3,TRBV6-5,TGTGCCAGCAGTTATCGGGAAAGAGATACGCAGTATTTT,CASSYRERDTQYF
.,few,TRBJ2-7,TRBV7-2,TGTGCCAGCAGCTTAACCGGGTCGGACGAGCAGTACTTC,CASSLTGSDEQYF
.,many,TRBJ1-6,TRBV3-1,TGTGCCAGCAGCCCAACCAATCAGTCACCCCTCCACTTT,CASSPTNQSPLHF
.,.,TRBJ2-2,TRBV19,TGTGCCAGTAGTTTGCAGGGTGAGAACACCGGGGAGCTGTTTTTT,CASSLQGENTGELFF
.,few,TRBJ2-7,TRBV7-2,TGTGCCAGCAGCTTTCTGGCAGGGCTGACCTACGAGCAGTACTTC,CASSFLAGLTYEQYF
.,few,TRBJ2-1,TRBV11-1,TGTGCCAGCAGCCACGACGAGGGGCAGTTCTTC,CASSHDEGQFF
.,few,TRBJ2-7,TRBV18,TGTGCCAGCTCACCACAGAGGGACGAGCAGTACTTC,CASSPQRDEQYF
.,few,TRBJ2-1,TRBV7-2,TGTGCCAGCAGCTTATCATTTTCCCTGACTAGCTACAATGAGCAGTTCTTC,CASSLSFSLTSYNEQFF
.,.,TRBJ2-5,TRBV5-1,TGCGCCAGCAGCTTCGGGGGGATTGGGGGCTGGGAGACCCAGTACTTC,CASSFGGIGGWETQYF
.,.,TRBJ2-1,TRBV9,TGTGCCAGCAGCGCGGGGCTGTGGGAGGAGCAGTTCTTC,CASSAGLWEEQFF
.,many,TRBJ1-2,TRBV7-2,TGTGCCAGCAGCCGCGACGGCTATGGCTACACCTTC,CASSRDGYGYTF
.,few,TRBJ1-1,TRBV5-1,TGCGCCAGCAGCTTCACAGGGACCCCTGAAGCTTTCTTT,CASSFTGTPEAFF
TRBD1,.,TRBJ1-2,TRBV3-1,TGTGCCAGCAGCCTCCAGACGACAGGGGTTCATGGCTACACCTTC,CASSLQTTGVHGYTF
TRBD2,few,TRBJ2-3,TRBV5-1,TGCGCCAGCACCGGGACTAGCGGGGGATCTTTCTCAGATACGCAGTATTTT,CASTGTSGGSFSDTQYF
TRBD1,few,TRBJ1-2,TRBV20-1,TGCAGTGCTATAGACAGGGTTGGTCTCTATGGCTACACCTTC,CSAIDRVGLYGYTF
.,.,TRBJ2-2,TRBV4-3,TGCGCCAGCAGCCGGGGGTCTGTGTCCACCGGGGAGCTGTTTTTT,CASSRGSVSTGELFF
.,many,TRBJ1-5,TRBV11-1,TGTGCCAGCAGCCGCGACAGCAATCAGCCCCAGCATTTT,CASSRDSNQPQHF
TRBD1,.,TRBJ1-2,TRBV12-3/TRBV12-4,TGTGCCAGCAGTTGGGACAGCCTAACTTATGGCTACACCTTC,CASSWDSLTYGYTF
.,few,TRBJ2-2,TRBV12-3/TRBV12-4,TGTGCCAGCAGTCAGATCCCGGGCATCACCGGGGAGCTGTTTTTT,CASSQIPGITGELFF
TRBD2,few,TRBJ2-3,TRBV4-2,TGTGCCAGCAGCCACCATCTAGCGGGGAGCACAGATACGCAGTATTTT,CASSHHLAGSTDTQYF
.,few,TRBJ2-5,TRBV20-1,TGCAGTGCTAGAGATATGGGGTCGGGGGAGACCCAGTACTTC,CSARDMGSGETQYF
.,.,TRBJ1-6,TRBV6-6,TGTGCCAGCAGTTACTCCATGGTCCGGGACCGGCATAATTCACCCCTCCACTTT,CASSYSMVRDRHNSPLHF